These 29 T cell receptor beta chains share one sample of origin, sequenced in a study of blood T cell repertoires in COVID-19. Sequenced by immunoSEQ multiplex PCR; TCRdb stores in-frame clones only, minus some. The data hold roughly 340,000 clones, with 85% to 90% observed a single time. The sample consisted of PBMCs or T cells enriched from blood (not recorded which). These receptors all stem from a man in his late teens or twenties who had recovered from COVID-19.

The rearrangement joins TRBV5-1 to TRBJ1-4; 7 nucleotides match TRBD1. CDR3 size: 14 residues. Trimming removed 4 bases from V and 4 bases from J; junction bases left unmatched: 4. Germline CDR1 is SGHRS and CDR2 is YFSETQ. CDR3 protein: CASSQGQSNEKLFF. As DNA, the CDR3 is TGCGCCAGCAGCCAGGGACAGAGTAATGAAAAACTGTTTTTT.

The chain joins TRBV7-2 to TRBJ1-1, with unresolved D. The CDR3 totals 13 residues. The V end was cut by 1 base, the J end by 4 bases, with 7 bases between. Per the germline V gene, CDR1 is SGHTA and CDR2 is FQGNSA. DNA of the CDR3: TGTGCCAGCAGCTTAGTATCTATCACTGAAGCTTTCTTT. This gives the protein CASSLVSITEAFF.

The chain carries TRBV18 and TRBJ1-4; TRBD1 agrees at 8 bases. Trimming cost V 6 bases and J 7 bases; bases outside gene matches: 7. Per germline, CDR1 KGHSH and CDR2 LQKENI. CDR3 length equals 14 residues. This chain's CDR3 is CASSVVQGAEKLFF. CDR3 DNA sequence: TGTGCCAGCTCCGTTGTTCAGGGGGCTGAAAAACTGTTTTTT. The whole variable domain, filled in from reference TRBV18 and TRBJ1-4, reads NAGVMQNPRHLVRRRGQEARLRCSPMKGHSHVYWYRQLPEEGLKFMVYLQKENIIDESGMPKERFSAEFPKEGPSILRIQQVVRGDSAAYFCASSVVQGAEKLFFGSGTQLSVL.

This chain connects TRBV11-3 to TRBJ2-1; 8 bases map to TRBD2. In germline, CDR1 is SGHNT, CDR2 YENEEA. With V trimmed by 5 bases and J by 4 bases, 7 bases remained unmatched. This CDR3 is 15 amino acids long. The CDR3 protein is CASSRRGGGYNEQFF. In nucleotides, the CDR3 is TGTGCCAGCAGCCGAAGGGGCGGGGGGTACAATGAGCAGTTCTTC.

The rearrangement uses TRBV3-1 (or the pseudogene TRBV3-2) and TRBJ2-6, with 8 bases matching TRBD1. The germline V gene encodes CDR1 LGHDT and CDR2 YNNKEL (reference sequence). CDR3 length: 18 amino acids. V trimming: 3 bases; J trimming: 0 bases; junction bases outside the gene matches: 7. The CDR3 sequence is CASSQRQGRISGANVLTF. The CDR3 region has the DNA TGTGCCAGCAGCCAGAGACAGGGGAGAATCTCTGGGGCCAACGTCCTGACTTTC.

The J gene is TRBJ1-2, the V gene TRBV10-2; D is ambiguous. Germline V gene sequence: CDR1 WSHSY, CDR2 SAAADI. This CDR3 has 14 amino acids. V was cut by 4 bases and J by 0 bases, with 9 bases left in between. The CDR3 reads CASSGTATNYGYTF. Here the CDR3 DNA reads TGCGCCAGCAGTGGAACAGCCACTAACTATGGCTACACCTTC.

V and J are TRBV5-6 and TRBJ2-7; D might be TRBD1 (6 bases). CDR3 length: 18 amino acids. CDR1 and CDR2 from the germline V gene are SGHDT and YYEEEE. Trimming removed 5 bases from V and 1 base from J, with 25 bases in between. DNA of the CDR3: TGTGCCAGCAGTTTCCGGACCGTCAGGGGAAACCCTTCCTACGAGCAGTACTTC. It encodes CASSFRTVRGNPSYEQYF.

Here the CDR3 reads CASSQTVVVSGANVLTF. CDR3 DNA: TGTGCCAGCAGCCAAACGGTAGTAGTATCTGGGGCCAACGTCCTGACTTTC. The gene calls are TRBV3-1 (or the pseudogene TRBV3-2) and TRBJ2-6, with D unresolved. The CDR3 consists of 17 residues. Trimming took 2 bases from V and 1 from J, leaving 12 bases between them. Per the germline V gene, CDR1 is LGHDT and CDR2 is YNNKEL (reference sequence).

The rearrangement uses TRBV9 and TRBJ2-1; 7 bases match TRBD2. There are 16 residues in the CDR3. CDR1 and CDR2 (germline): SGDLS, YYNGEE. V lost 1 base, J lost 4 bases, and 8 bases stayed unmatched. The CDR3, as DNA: TGTGCCAGCAGCGTACTAGGGCTAGCGGTTTACAATGAGCAGTTCTTC. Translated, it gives CASSVLGLAVYNEQFF.

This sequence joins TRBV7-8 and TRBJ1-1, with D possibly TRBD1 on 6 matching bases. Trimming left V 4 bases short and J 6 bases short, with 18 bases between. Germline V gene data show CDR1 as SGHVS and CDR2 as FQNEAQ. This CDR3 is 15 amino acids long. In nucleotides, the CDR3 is TGTGCCAGCAGCTCGATCACCGGGACAAGGGCTGAAGCTTTCTTT. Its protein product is CASSSITGTRAEAFF.

As DNA, the CDR3 is TGTGCCAGCAGCGTAGAACCGCATGATGTGGGCGGGAGGGGGAATGAGCAGTTCTTC. Its translation: CASSVEPHDVGGRGNEQFF. The genes are TRBV9 and TRBJ2-1, with 9 nucleotides matching TRBD2. The CDR3 loop spans 19 amino acids. Losses at the gene ends were 0 bases for V and 7 bases for J; bases not matched to a gene: 17. In germline, CDR1 is SGDLS, CDR2 YYNGEE.

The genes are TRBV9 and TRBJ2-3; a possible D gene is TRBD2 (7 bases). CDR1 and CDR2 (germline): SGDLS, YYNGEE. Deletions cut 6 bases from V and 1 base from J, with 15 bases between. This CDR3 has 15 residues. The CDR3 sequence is CASTRGGSGTDTQYF. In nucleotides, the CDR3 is TGTGCCAGCACCAGGGGCGGGAGCGGCACAGATACGCAGTATTTT.

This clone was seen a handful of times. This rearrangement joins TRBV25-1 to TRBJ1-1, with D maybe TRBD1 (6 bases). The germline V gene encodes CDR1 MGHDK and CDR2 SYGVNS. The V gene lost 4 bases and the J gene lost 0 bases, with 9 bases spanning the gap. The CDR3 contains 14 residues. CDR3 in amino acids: CASSVGDMNTEAFF. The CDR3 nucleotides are TGTGCCAGCAGTGTAGGGGACATGAACACTGAAGCTTTCTTT.

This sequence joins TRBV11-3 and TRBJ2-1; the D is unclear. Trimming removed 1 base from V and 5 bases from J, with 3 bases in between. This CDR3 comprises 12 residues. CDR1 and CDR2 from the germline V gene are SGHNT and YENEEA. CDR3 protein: CASSLADNEQFF. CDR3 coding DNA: TGTGCCAGCAGCTTAGCGGACAATGAGCAGTTCTTC.

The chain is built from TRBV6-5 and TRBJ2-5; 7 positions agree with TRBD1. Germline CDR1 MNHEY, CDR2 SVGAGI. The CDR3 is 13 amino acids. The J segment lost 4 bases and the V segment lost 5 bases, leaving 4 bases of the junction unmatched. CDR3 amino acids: CASSRQGGETQYF. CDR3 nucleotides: TGTGCCAGCAGTAGACAGGGTGGAGAGACCCAGTACTTC.

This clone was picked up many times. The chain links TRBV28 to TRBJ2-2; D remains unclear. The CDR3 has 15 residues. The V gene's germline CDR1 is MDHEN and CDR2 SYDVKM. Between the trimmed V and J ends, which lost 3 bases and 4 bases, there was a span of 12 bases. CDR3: CASSLKARSTGELFF. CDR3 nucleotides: TGTGCCAGCAGTTTGAAGGCTAGGAGCACCGGGGAGCTGTTTTTT.

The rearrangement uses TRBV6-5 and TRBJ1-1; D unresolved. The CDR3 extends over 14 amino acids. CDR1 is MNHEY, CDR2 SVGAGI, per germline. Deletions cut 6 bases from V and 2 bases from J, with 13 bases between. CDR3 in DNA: TGTGCCAGCAGAGCCTACAGAGCTAACACTGAAGCTTTCTTT. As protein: CASRAYRANTEAFF.

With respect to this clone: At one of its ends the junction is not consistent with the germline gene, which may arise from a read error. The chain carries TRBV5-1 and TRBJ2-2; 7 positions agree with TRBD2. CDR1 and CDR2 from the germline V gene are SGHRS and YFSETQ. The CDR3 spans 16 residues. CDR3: CASSLDSGPNTGELFF. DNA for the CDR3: TGCGCCAGTAGCTTAGATAGCGGGCCGAACACCGGGGAGCTGTTTTTT.

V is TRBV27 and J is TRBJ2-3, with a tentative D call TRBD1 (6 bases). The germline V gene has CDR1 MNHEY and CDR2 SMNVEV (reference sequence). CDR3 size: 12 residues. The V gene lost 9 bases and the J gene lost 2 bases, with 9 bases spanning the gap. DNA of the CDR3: TGTGCCAGGCGACAGGACACAGATACGCAGTATTTT. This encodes CARRQDTDTQYF.

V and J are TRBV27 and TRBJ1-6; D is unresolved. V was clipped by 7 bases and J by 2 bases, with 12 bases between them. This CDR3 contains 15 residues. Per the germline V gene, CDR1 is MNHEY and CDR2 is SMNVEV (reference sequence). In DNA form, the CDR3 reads TGTGCCAGCACCCGGGGAATCGCCTATAATTCACCCCTCCACTTT. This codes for CASTRGIAYNSPLHF.

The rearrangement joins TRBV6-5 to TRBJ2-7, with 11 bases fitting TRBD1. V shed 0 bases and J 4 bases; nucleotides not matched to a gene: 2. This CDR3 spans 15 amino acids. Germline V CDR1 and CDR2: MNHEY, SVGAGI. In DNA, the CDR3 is TGTGCCAGCAGTTACTCGGACAGGGGGCGATACGAGCAGTACTTC. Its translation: CASSYSDRGRYEQYF.

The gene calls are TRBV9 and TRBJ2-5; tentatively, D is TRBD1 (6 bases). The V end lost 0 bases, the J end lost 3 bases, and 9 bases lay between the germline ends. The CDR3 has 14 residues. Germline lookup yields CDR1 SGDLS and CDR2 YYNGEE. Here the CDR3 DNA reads TGTGCCAGCAGCGTAGGAGGGGGAAAAGAGACCCAGTACTTC. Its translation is CASSVGGGKETQYF.

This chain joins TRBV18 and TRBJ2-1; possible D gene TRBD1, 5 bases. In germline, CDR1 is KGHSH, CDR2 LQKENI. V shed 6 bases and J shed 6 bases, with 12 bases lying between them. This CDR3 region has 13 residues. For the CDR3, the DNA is TGTGCCAGCTCCTCCCAGGGAAGCAATGAGCAGTTCTTC. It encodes CASSSQGSNEQFF.

The CDR3, as DNA: TGTGCCTGGAGTGTACTCCAAGAGACCCAGTACTTC. Protein: CAWSVLQETQYF. V usage is TRBV30 and J usage is TRBJ2-5; D not certain. This CDR3 has 12 amino acids. The germline CDR1 and CDR2 sequences are GTSNPN and SVGIG (reference sequence). Trimming left V 0 bases short and J 1 base short, with 3 bases between.

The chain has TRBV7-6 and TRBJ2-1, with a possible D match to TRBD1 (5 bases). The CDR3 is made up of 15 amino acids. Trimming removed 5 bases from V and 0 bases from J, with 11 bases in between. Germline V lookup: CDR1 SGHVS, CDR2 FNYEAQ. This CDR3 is CASSPRQFSYNEQFF. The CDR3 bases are TGTGCCAGCAGCCCCAGACAGTTCTCCTACAATGAGCAGTTCTTC.

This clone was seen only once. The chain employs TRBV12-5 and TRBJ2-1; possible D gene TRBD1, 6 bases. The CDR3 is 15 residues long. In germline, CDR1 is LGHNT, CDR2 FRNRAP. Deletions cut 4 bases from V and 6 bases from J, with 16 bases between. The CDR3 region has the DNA TGTGCTAGTGGTTCACCCGCAAACAGGGTCAATGAGCAGTTCTTC. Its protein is CASGSPANRVNEQFF.

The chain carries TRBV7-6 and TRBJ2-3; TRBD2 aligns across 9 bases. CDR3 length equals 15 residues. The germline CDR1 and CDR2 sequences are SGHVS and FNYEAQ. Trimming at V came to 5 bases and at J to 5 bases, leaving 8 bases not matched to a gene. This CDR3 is CASSPIAGVGDTQYF. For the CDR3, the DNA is TGTGCCAGCAGCCCCATAGCGGGAGTAGGAGATACGCAGTATTTT. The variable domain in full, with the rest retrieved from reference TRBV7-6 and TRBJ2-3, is GAGVSQSPRYKVTKRGQDVALRCDPISGHVSLYWYRQALGQGPEFLTYFNYEAQQDKSGLPNDRFSAERPEGSISTLTIQRTEQRDSAMYRCASSPIAGVGDTQYFGPGTRLTVL.

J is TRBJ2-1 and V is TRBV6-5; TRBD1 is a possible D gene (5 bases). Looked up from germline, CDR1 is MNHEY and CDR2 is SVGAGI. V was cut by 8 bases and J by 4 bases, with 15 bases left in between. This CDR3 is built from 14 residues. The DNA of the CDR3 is TGTGCCAGCTCTTTACAAAGGGGATACAATGAGCAGTTCTTC. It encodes CASSLQRGYNEQFF.

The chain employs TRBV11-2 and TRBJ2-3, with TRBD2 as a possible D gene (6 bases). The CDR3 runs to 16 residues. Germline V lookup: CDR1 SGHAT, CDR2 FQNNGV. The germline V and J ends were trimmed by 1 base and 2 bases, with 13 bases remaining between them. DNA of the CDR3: TGTGCCAGCAGCTTAGTTGGGCGGGGATTCACAGATACGCAGTATTTT. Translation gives CASSLVGRGFTDTQYF.